This TCR beta chain was sequenced for a study of T cell clonality in common variable immunodeficiency. Regarding the study as a whole: Fewer deletions and N-nucleotide insertions were reportedly seen in common variable immunodeficiency TCR beta sequences.

Repertoires were generated with immunoSEQ multiplex PCR, while TCRdb's copy carries only in-frame clones and drops some. Reported are roughly 32,000 clones, none seen only once; the ten largest carry less than 30%. The CDR3 has 15 residues. V was pared by 7 bases and J by 2 bases, with 11 bases of the junction left unmatched. Germline loops: CDR1 DFQATT, CDR2 SNEGSKA (reference sequence). This clone was observed many times. The antigen is unknown. The read ends 3 residues before the CDR3 terminus; that terminus is restored from the germline J gene. This receptor was taken from a human donor with common variable immunodeficiency. The sequenced material came from peripheral blood mononuclear cells. V usage is TRBV20-1 and J usage is TRBJ2-7; 10 bases match TRBD2. The CDR3 region is CSVPDSGRITYEQYF. The CDR3 bases that were read are TGCAGTGTTCCCGATAGCGGGAGGATCACCTACGAG.